The 11 T cell receptor beta chains presented below share a single source sample, sequenced in a study of shared T cell receptors in the human thymus (dated by TCRdb to about 2021). The protocol used for the library was the immunoSEQ multiplex PCR assay. The table was pulled from immuneACCESS by TCRdb, which kept in-frame rearrangements only. Such tables lose some clones; where checked, under half of the loss comes from unresolved V genes, and the rest has no known cause. Counted in this sample were 650,000 to 950,000 clones; around 85% of them appeared once. The ten most abundant clones make up under 0.012% of the sample. These data also featured in a second study, about human thymus T cells.

The source material was thymocytes. Receptors were obtained from a girl under three years old with a congenital heart defect. Donor details come from another sample of the same person, matched by shared clones.

V is TRBV7-2 and J is TRBJ1-2, with D possibly being TRBD1 (6 bases). Germline lookup yields CDR1 SGHTA and CDR2 FQGNSA. The V end was cut by 5 bases, the J end by 3 bases, with 16 bases between. The CDR3 loop spans 15 amino acids. The CDR3 coding sequence is TGTGCCAGCAGCGTTACAGGGTATTCCTACTATGGCTACACCTTC. The encoded protein is CASSVTGYSYYGYTF.

This chain links TRBV4-3 with TRBJ1-4; D perhaps matches TRBD1 (6 bases). In germline, CDR1 is LGHNA, CDR2 YSLEER. Trimming removed 2 bases from V and 5 bases from J, with 9 bases in between. CDR3 length: 14 residues. The CDR3 nucleotides read TGCGCCAGCAGCCAAAAGGGGGAGAATGAAAAACTGTTTTTT. It yields the protein CASSQKGENEKLFF.

This clone has a handful of counts. The genes are TRBV9 and TRBJ1-2; D unclear. Trimming stripped 2 bases from V and 5 bases from J, with 22 bases between. This CDR3 has 17 residues. Germline CDR1 reads SGDLS; CDR2 reads YYNGEE. The CDR3 DNA sequence: TGTGCCAGCAGCGTTAGCATGCGAGGAGGCCTTTGGTATGGCTACACCTTC. Translated: CASSVSMRGGLWYGYTF.

V is TRBV2 and J is TRBJ2-7, with 7 bases that match TRBD1. This CDR3 contains 15 residues. V lost 6 bases, J lost 4 bases, and 12 bases stayed unmatched. CDR1 is SNHLY, CDR2 FYNNEI, per germline. CDR3 sequence reads: CASSLNRGGQYEQYF. The CDR3 DNA follows: TGTGCCAGCAGCCTGAACAGGGGTGGGCAATACGAGCAGTACTTC.

V is TRBV7-3 and J is TRBJ2-7, with 7 bases lining up with TRBD1. The trim removed 5 bases at V and 0 bases at J, leaving 10 bases unmatched. Per germline, CDR1 SGHTA and CDR2 FQGTGA. CDR3 size: 16 residues. The CDR3 region has the DNA TGTGCCAGCAGCGAGTGGGACAGACCTAGCTCCTACGAGCAGTACTTC. Protein product: CASSEWDRPSSYEQYF.

V is TRBV27 and J is TRBJ2-3; the D is unclear. CDR3 size: 16 residues. The V and J ends lost 9 bases and 6 bases respectively, with 25 bases between them. Germline V lookup: CDR1 MNHEY, CDR2 SMNVEV (reference sequence). CDR3 sequence: CASTKSGEDDSDTQYF. The CDR3 nucleotides read TGTGCCAGTACGAAATCAGGCGAAGACGATTCGGATACGCAGTATTTT.

This clone turned up a few times. The chain uses TRBV19 and TRBJ1-2; TRBD1 might be the D (5 bases). Germline V gene data show CDR1 as LNHDA and CDR2 as SQIVND (reference sequence). This CDR3 spans 14 amino acids. Deletions cut 4 bases from V and 2 bases from J, with 11 bases between. The CDR3: CASSTFTGNYGYTF. The CDR3 DNA reads TGTGCCAGTAGTACCTTTACAGGAAACTATGGCTACACCTTC.

The chain combines TRBV12-5 with TRBJ1-1; 8 nucleotides match TRBD1. V gave up 6 bases and J gave up 1 base; unmatched junction bases: 4. There are 14 residues in the CDR3. Germline CDR1 and CDR2: LGHNT and FRNRAP. The DNA for the CDR3 is TGTGCTAGTGGACTGGGACAGGCGAACACTGAAGCTTTCTTT. Its translation: CASGLGQANTEAFF. Variable domain in full (rest from reference TRBV12-5 and TRBJ1-1): DARVTQTPRHKVTEMGQEVTMRCQPILGHNTVFWYRQTMMQGLELLAYFRNRAPLDDSGMPKDRFSAEMPDATLATLKIQPSEPRDSAVYFCASGLGQANTEAFFGQGTRLTVV.

The rearrangement joins TRBV7-9 to TRBJ2-5; tentative D call: TRBD2 (7 bases). The germline V and J ends were trimmed by 5 bases and 4 bases, with 17 bases remaining between them. CDR3 length: 15 residues. Per the germline V gene, CDR1 is SEHNR and CDR2 is FQNEAQ (reference sequence). DNA of the CDR3: TGTGCCAGCAGCCCACCGGGAGGAGGGGGAGAGACCCAGTACTTC. Translating gives CASSPPGGGGETQYF.

The CDR3 DNA reads TGTGCCAGCAGCCCGCACGGGGGGCCGCCCACCGGGGAGCTGTTTTTT. It yields the protein CASSPHGGPPTGELFF. V and J are TRBV4-2 and TRBJ2-2; D is possibly TRBD2 (7 bases). The CDR3 is 16 residues long. V was pared by 4 bases and J by 4 bases, with 16 bases between. Germline V lookup: CDR1 LGHNA, CDR2 YNFKEQ.

The chain combines TRBV15 with TRBJ2-3; D possibly corresponds to TRBD2 (5 bases). V lost 0 bases to trimming and J lost 2 bases, with 12 bases between them. The CDR3 has 16 residues. In germline, CDR1 is LNHNV, CDR2 YYDKDF (reference sequence). In DNA, the CDR3 is TGTGCCACCAGCAGAGAGGTGGACTTAATCACAGATACGCAGTATTTT. Translation: CATSREVDLITDTQYF.